This T cell receptor (beta chain) derives from a study of regulatory T cells in long-lasting Graves disease. Whole-study findings and limits: Persistent disease favored TRBV28, TRBJ1-2 and TRBJ2-5. Newly diagnosed patients had higher TCR diversity than persistent Graves' patients did. Newly diagnosed patients shared 1,000 or so public clonotypes; persistent patients shared approximately 2,900.

This clonotype occurred many times. Its target is unknown. Library construction for TCR beta used iRepertoire HTBI primers and Arm-PCR of CDR3 regions. Original data processing: Among the samples, 62 TRBV and some 13 TRBJ segments were identified. TCRdb fed the multiplex PCR reads into MiXCR, producing one record per CDR3 protein. The authors' filters were not applied to this entry. The sample records roughly 500,000 distinct CDR3 sequences, about 20% being singletons. Time point here: persistent/refractory GD, antithyroid drugs over 5 years with positive TRAb. PBMC RNA served as the TCR library source. The CDR3 runs 16 residues. In germline, CDR1 is MDHEN, CDR2 SYDVKM. V was cut by 3 bases and J by 3 bases, with 15 bases left in between.

The sample in question was peripheral blood mononuclear cells (PBMCs), obtained when the disease was refractory, from a patient treated with antithyroid drugs. This sequence was found in a female donor with Graves disease. The chain recombines TRBV28 with TRBJ2-1, with D perhaps matching TRBD2 (6 bases). In nucleotides, the CDR3 is TGTGCCAGCAGTTTTCTCCGCGGGAAGAGCTACAATGAGCAGTTCTTC. Translating gives CASSFLRGKSYNEQFF.